The 8 T cell receptor beta chains in this list originate from one sample, sequenced in a study of CD8+CD57+ T cells in acquired aplastic anemia. TCR beta VDJ and CDR3 were profiled, and genomic DNA was the template. From the reads, TCRdb called clonotypes with MiXCR, one entry per CDR3 protein. The sample records about 160,000 distinct CDR3 sequences, 70% to 75% being singletons. Only patients with CD8+CD57+ cell expansion on flow cytometry were chosen for sequencing. Input material: sorted CD4+, CD8+, or CD8+CD57+ T cells (not recorded which) from PBMCs. The source is a human donor with aplastic anemia.

This clonotype was picked up one time. The chain has TRBV7-2 and TRBJ1-5; no reliable D call. Trimming stripped 1 base from V and 3 bases from J, with 13 bases between. In germline, CDR1 is SGHTA, CDR2 FQGNSA. This CDR3 is built from 16 residues. CDR3 residues: CASSLVAGMDNQPQHF. The CDR3 bases are TGTGCCAGCAGCTTAGTCGCCGGGATGGACAATCAGCCCCAGCATTTT.

V is TRBV14 and J is TRBJ2-2; weak D call: TRBD1 (5 bases). With 8 bases removed from V and 5 bases from J, the gap between germline ends came to 12 bases. Per the germline V gene, CDR1 is SGHDN and CDR2 is FVKESK. The CDR3 covers 13 residues. The CDR3 reads CASGARVTGELFF. In nucleotides, the CDR3 is TGTGCCAGCGGGGCAAGGGTTACCGGGGAGCTGTTTTTT.

This clonotype occurred once. The V and J genes are TRBV12-3 or TRBV12-4 and TRBJ1-2, with a weak D call TRBD1 (5 bases). The CDR3 sequence is 14 residues long. V gave up 3 bases and J gave up 4 bases, with 12 bases separating them. The CDR3 bases are TGTGCCAGCAGTTTCTCGGGGGGTGGCTATGGCTACACCTTC. Translating gives CASSFSGGGYGYTF.

The CDR3 region is CASSQGLAVEQYF. DNA for the CDR3: TGCGCCAGCAGCCAAGGACTAGCGGTCGAGCAGTACTTC. This rearrangement joins TRBV4-3 to TRBJ2-7, with 9 bases identical to TRBD2. The CDR3 contains 13 residues. The V and J ends lost 1 base and 6 bases, in that order; junction bases with no gene match: 1. The germline gives CDR1 LGHNA, CDR2 YSLEER.

In the case of this clonotype: Being one base from a much bigger clone, this may be a read error. This chain links TRBV6-5 with TRBJ2-6; D is perhaps TRBD2 (5 bases). V lost 6 bases and J lost 2, with 11 bases in between. The CDR3 extends over 15 amino acids. Germline V gene sequence: CDR1 MNHEY, CDR2 SVGAGI. The DNA for the CDR3 is TGTGCCAGCAGCGAGGGTTTGCCTGGGGCCAACGTCCTGACTTTC. This codes for CASSEGLPGANVLTF.

This clonotype has a handful of counts. The chain recombines TRBV2 with TRBJ2-7; D unresolved. Germline CDR1 SNHLY, CDR2 FYNNEI. This CDR3 has 10 amino acids. Trimming took 5 bases from V and 4 from J, leaving 3 bases between them. The CDR3 nucleotides are TGTGCCAGCAGTCCATACGAGCAGTACTTC. Its translation: CASSPYEQYF.

The sample holds a few counts of this clonotype. This chain connects TRBV7-9 to TRBJ2-5, with 10 bases that match TRBD1. V shed 5 bases and J 3 bases; nucleotides not matched to a gene: 6. Germline CDR1 is SEHNR and CDR2 is FQNEAQ (reference sequence). The CDR3 covers 15 residues. The CDR3 protein is CASSPQGTGEETQYF. The CDR3 DNA follows: TGTGCCAGCAGCCCCCAAGGGACAGGGGAAGAGACCCAGTACTTC.

This clonotype occurred a few times. The chain joins TRBV12-3 or TRBV12-4 to TRBJ1-2; 7 bases fit TRBD1. This CDR3 is 15 amino acids long. The ends lost 6 bases at V and 0 bases at J; junction bases unmatched: 7. CDR3 sequence (DNA): TGTGCCAGCAGGACCGACCAGGGGGCTAACTATGGCTACACCTTC. Translated, it gives CASRTDQGANYGYTF.